This passage covers 16 T cell receptor beta chains from one sample sequenced in a study of blood T cell repertoires in COVID-19. Clones were sequenced by immunoSEQ multiplex PCR, and TCRdb holds only the in-frame ones, with some missing. The data show approximately 280,000 clones, approximately 86% seen once. The sequencing input was peripheral blood. These receptors were collected from a woman under 40 who had recovered from COVID-19.

V gene TRBV5-6 combines with J gene TRBJ1-5, with 8 bases lining up with TRBD1. J was trimmed by 2 bases and V by 4 bases; bases with no gene match: 5. The germline gives CDR1 SGHDT, CDR2 YYEEEE. This CDR3 has 15 amino acids. In DNA, the CDR3 is TGTGCCAGCAGCCCAGGGGGCATGGGCAATCAGCCCCAGCATTTT. Translated: CASSPGGMGNQPQHF.

CDR3 region: CASSSPAGGQSLGNQPQHF. The CDR3 nucleotides are TGTGCCAGTAGTAGCCCTGCGGGGGGGCAGAGTTTAGGAAATCAGCCCCAGCATTTT. The genes are TRBV19 and TRBJ1-5; D perhaps matches TRBD1 (6 bases). With 4 bases removed from V and 4 bases from J, the gap between germline ends came to 26 bases. CDR1 and CDR2 from the germline V gene are LNHDA and SQIVND (reference sequence). The CDR3 consists of 19 residues. Supplemented by reference TRBV19 and TRBJ1-5, the full variable domain reads DGGITQSPKYLFRKEGQNVTLSCEQNLNHDAMYWYRQDPGQGLRLIYYSQIVNDFQKGDIAEGYSVSREKKESFPLTVTSAQKNPTAFYLCASSSPAGGQSLGNQPQHFGDGTRLSIL.

This chain joins TRBV4-1 and TRBJ1-6; TRBD1 matches 9 bases. Looked up from germline, CDR1 is MGHRA and CDR2 is YSYEKL. V lost 2 bases to trimming and J lost 0 bases; unmatched junction nucleotides: 8. The CDR3 totals 19 residues. The CDR3 coding sequence is TGCGCCAGCAGCCAAAAATGGGGGACAGGGAGCTCCTATAATTCACCCCTCCACTTT. It is translated as CASSQKWGTGSSYNSPLHF.

This sequence joins TRBV11-2 and TRBJ2-1; 9 bases fit TRBD1. Trimming removed 1 base from V and 4 bases from J; junction bases left unmatched: 2. Germline CDR1 reads SGHAT; CDR2 reads FQNNGV. CDR3 length: 15 amino acids. CDR3 nucleotides: TGTGCCAGCAGCTTAGGGGACAGGGAATACAATGAGCAGTTCTTC. It yields the protein CASSLGDREYNEQFF.

CDR3 residues: CASSLKKRGGDTDTQYF. The CDR3 nucleotides are TGTGCCAGCAGCTTAAAAAAGCGGGGGGGAGACACAGATACGCAGTATTTT. The chain employs TRBV7-9 and TRBJ2-3; 10 positions match TRBD2. Germline CDR1 reads SEHNR; CDR2 reads FQNEAQ (reference sequence). CDR3 length: 17 residues. V was pared by 2 bases and J by 2 bases, with 7 bases of the junction left unmatched. Full variable domain (missing parts from reference TRBV7-9 and TRBJ2-3): DTGVSQNPRHKITKRGQNVTFRCDPISEHNRLYWYRQTLGQGPEFLTYFQNEAQLEKSRLLSDRFSAERPKGSFSTLEIQRTEQGDSAMYLCASSLKKRGGDTDTQYFGPGTRLTVL.

This chain links TRBV6-4 with TRBJ1-1; no clear D. With 9 bases removed from V and 6 bases from J, the gap between germline ends came to 23 bases. The CDR3 runs 15 residues. CDR1 is MRHNA, CDR2 SNTAGT, per germline. The CDR3 region is CARSPVTRREAEAFF. In DNA, the CDR3 is TGTGCCAGGAGCCCGGTTACTAGACGGGAAGCTGAAGCTTTCTTT.

Only one count was recorded for this clone. The chain recombines TRBV18 with TRBJ1-6; maybe TRBD1 (6 bases). The V gene's germline CDR1 is KGHSH and CDR2 LQKENI. The V gene lost 2 bases and the J gene lost 8 bases, with 22 bases spanning the gap. The CDR3 length is 18 residues. Here the CDR3 reads CASSPIGNQGRVDSPLHF. The CDR3 bases are TGTGCCAGCTCACCAATCGGGAATCAGGGGCGAGTAGATTCACCCCTCCACTTT. Full variable domain (rest looked up from reference TRBV18 and TRBJ1-6): NAGVMQNPRHLVRRRGQEARLRCSPMKGHSHVYWYRQLPEEGLKFMVYLQKENIIDESGMPKERFSAEFPKEGPSILRIQQVVRGDSAAYFCASSPIGNQGRVDSPLHFGNGTRLTVT.

The chain joins TRBV4-1 to TRBJ2-7; maybe TRBD1 (5 bases). The CDR3 is 13 residues long. V shed 0 bases and J shed 5 bases, with 8 bases lying between them. Germline assignment: CDR1 MGHRA and CDR2 YSYEKL. CDR3 DNA: TGCGCCAGCAGCCAAGATCAGGGTAACGAGCAGTACTTC. Its translation: CASSQDQGNEQYF.

V usage is TRBV3-1 (or the pseudogene TRBV3-2) and J usage is TRBJ2-1; D remains unclear. Per germline, CDR1 LGHDT and CDR2 YNNKEL (reference sequence). The CDR3 is 13 amino acids. V was shortened by 4 bases and J by 2 bases, with 6 bases between the two germline ends. CDR3 sequence reads: CASSPETYNEQFF. CDR3 DNA sequence: TGTGCCAGCAGCCCCGAGACCTACAATGAGCAGTTCTTC.

The V and J genes are TRBV7-2 and TRBJ1-1, with a weak D call TRBD1 (5 bases). Germline V CDR1 and CDR2: SGHTA, FQGNSA. The CDR3 covers 14 residues. V lost 2 bases and J lost 5, with 12 bases in between. CDR3 amino acids: CASSLIQGGTEAFF. The CDR3 region has the DNA TGTGCCAGCAGCTTAATCCAGGGTGGGACTGAAGCTTTCTTT. Based on the CDR3 plus reference TRBV7-2 and TRBJ1-1, the full variable domain is GAGVSQSPSNKVTEKGKDVELRCDPISGHTALYWYRQSLGQGLEFLIYFQGNSAPDKSGLPSDRFSAERTGGSVSTLTIQRTQQEDSAVYLCASSLIQGGTEAFFGQGTRLTVV.

V is TRBV18 and J is TRBJ2-1; the match to TRBD2 covers 12 bases. The V segment lost 2 bases and the J segment 2 bases; nucleotides outside the gene matches: 1. CDR1 is KGHSH and CDR2 is LQKENI in the germline V gene. The CDR3 consists of 16 residues. In nucleotides, the CDR3 is TGTGCCAGCTCACCAAGGACTAGCGGGGCCTACAATGAGCAGTTCTTC. Encoded protein: CASSPRTSGAYNEQFF.

The rearrangement links TRBV11-3 to TRBJ2-7; 8 nucleotides agree with TRBD1. Per the germline V gene, CDR1 is SGHNT and CDR2 is YENEEA. This CDR3 is built from 16 residues. V lost 5 bases to trimming and J lost 2 bases; unmatched junction nucleotides: 11. CDR3 amino acids: CASSPWTGSPAYEQYF. For the CDR3, the DNA is TGTGCCAGCAGCCCATGGACAGGGTCCCCCGCCTACGAGCAGTACTTC.

V gene TRBV9 combines with J gene TRBJ2-3; TRBD2 agrees at 8 bases. CDR3 length: 15 amino acids. Germline V CDR1 and CDR2: SGDLS, YYNGEE. J lost 2 bases, V lost 3 bases, and 5 bases had no gene match. The DNA for the CDR3 is TGTGCCAGCAGCGCGACTAGCGCCCACACAGATACGCAGTATTTT. This gives the protein CASSATSAHTDTQYF.

The V gene is TRBV6-5, the J gene TRBJ2-3; D may be TRBD2 (5 bases). The V and J ends lost 6 bases and 4 bases respectively, with 8 bases between them. Germline V lookup: CDR1 MNHEY, CDR2 SVGAGI. There are 12 residues in the CDR3. CDR3 in amino acids: CASSRGSDTQYF. CDR3 nucleotide sequence: TGTGCCAGCAGCCGCGGGTCAGATACGCAGTATTTT.

V is TRBV7-2 and J is TRBJ2-5, with unresolved D. Germline V gene lookup returns CDR1 SGHTA and CDR2 FQGNSA. The CDR3 contains 13 residues. V lost 5 bases and J 0 bases, leaving 7 bases between the germline ends. The CDR3 protein is CASSTSYQETQYF. CDR3 in DNA: TGTGCCAGCAGCACTTCTTACCAAGAGACCCAGTACTTC. The variable domain in full, completed from reference TRBV7-2 and TRBJ2-5, reads GAGVSQSPSNKVTEKGKDVELRCDPISGHTALYWYRQSLGQGLEFLIYFQGNSAPDKSGLPSDRFSAERTGGSVSTLTIQRTQQEDSAVYLCASSTSYQETQYFGPGTRLLVL.

The V call is TRBV5-1, the J call TRBJ2-1; 7 bases match TRBD1. Germline CDR1 SGHRS, CDR2 YFSETQ. V gave up 4 bases and J gave up 3 bases; unmatched junction bases: 7. CDR3 size: 15 residues. The CDR3 bases are TGCGCCAGCAGCCTGCAGGGGGTCCTCTACAATGAGCAGTTCTTC. It encodes CASSLQGVLYNEQFF.